The entry below describes one T cell receptor (beta chain). Antigen specificity is unknown. This specimen belongs to a study of PD-L1 blockade in urothelial cancer. Across the whole study: It was at 3 weeks (second dose) and 6 weeks after treatment start that blood was analyzed. Points from the study as a whole: Blood TCR clonality below the median before treatment was a predictor of better survival.

Time point reported: pretreatment peripheral blood. Patient sample counts ranged from 1 to 8, pretreatment and on-treatment. Clones were read by immunoSEQ multiplex PCR, and TCRdb kept only the in-frame ones, dropping some. Of 86,000 or so clones listed, about 83% are singletons. The sample was PBMCs, taken around atezolizumab (anti-PD-L1) treatment. This clonotype was obtained from a man aged 55 to 70 with urothelial cancer.

CDR3 sequence: CASSTAAQTQYF. The CDR3 nucleotides are TGTGCCAGCAGCACGGCGGCCCAGACGCAGTATTTT. V is TRBV2 and J is TRBJ2-3, with D unresolved. Germline V gene data show CDR1 as SNHLY and CDR2 as FYNNEI. The CDR3 contains 12 residues. The V gene lost 6 bases and the J gene lost 9 bases, with 13 bases spanning the gap.